This T cell receptor (beta chain) is drawn from a study of cytomegalovirus exposure and HLA in healthy donors. The study, taken as a whole, reports: Reportedly, TCR beta sequences accurately predicted HLA-A and HLA-B alleles in most subjects.

In the case of this clone: Antigen: not known.

The germline V gene encodes CDR1 SGHTA and CDR2 FQGNSA. CDR3 size: 13 residues. Germline trimming cut 8 bases from V and 0 bases from J; bases unmatched to any gene: 2. The PCR was carried out with 60 Vbeta primers and 13 Jbeta primers. Here immunoSEQ multiplex PCR was the method, and the copy in TCRdb shows in-frame clones only, minus some. The sample has 140,000 to 150,000 clones; nearly 85% are singletons. The specimen sequenced was PBMCs. The V call is TRBV7-2, the J call TRBJ1-1; 8 positions match TRBD1. This receptor was identified in a male donor in good health and CMV-seronegative. The CDR3, as DNA: TGTGCCAGCGGCAGGGGGCTGAACACTGAAGCTTTCTTT. This gives the protein CASGRGLNTEAFF.